This TCR beta chain comes out of a study of regulatory T cells in long-lasting Graves disease. Turning to the study itself: The criterion for persistent Graves' disease was over 5 years of antithyroid drugs with positive TSH receptor antibodies.

The sample holds many counts of this clonotype. Its antigen is still unknown. Whole-study findings and limits: Persistent disease preferred TRBV28, TRBJ1-2 and TRBJ2-5.

CDR1 and CDR2 (germline): SGHVS, FQNEAQ. Between the trimmed V and J ends, which lost 6 bases and 5 bases, there was a span of 10 bases. The CDR3 runs to 13 residues. Construction of the TCR beta libraries employed iRepertoire HTBI primers in conjunction with Arm-PCR of CDR3 regions. Per the original data handling: Samples collectively showed approximately 62 TRBV and approximately 15 TRBJ segments. MiXCR was run by TCRdb on the multiplex PCR reads, yielding one entry per CDR3 protein. The authors' filters were not applied to this entry. The sample lists 400,000 to 500,000 distinct CDR3 sequences, 20% occurring once. Indicated time point: persistent/refractory GD, antithyroid drugs over 5 years with positive TRAb. The TCR library used RNA extracted from PBMCs.

This sequence originates from a female donor with Graves disease. The V gene is TRBV7-8, the J gene TRBJ1-4; no definite D call. Sequencing was performed on peripheral blood mononuclear cells (PBMCs), taken when the disease was refractory, from a patient treated with antithyroid drugs. CDR3 protein: CASRGSRNEKLFF. DNA for the CDR3: TGTGCCAGCAGGGGCAGCCGGAATGAAAAACTGTTTTTT. The full variable domain, with the rest looked up from reference TRBV7-8 and TRBJ1-4, is GAGVSQSPRYKVAKRGQDVALRCDPISGHVSLFWYQQALGQGPEFLTYFQNEAQLDKSGLPSDRFFAERPEGSVSTLKIQRTQQEDSAVYLCASRGSRNEKLFFGSGTQLSVL.